A single sample is the source of the 22 T cell receptor beta chains below, sequenced in a study of CD8+CD57+ T cells in acquired aplastic anemia. Genomic DNA, serving as template, underwent TCR beta VDJ and CDR3 profiling. One entry per CDR3 protein, called by TCRdb with MiXCR from the reads. The sample has about 120,000 distinct CDR3 sequences, approximately 50% seen once. Before being chosen for sequencing, patients had shown CD8+CD57+ cell expansion by flow cytometry. Sequencing was done on a sample of sorted CD4+, CD8+, or CD8+CD57+ T cells (not recorded which) from PBMCs. The receptors shown here come from a human donor with aplastic anemia.

The genes are TRBV20-1 and TRBJ1-5; D is perhaps TRBD1 (6 bases). The CDR3 sequence is 16 residues long. Per germline, CDR1 DFQATT and CDR2 SNEGSKA (reference sequence). V lost 3 bases and J lost 1, with 16 bases in between. The CDR3 region has the DNA TGCAGTGCTAGGGGTACGGGGGCTCGCAGCAATCAGCCCCAGCATTTT. Protein product: CSARGTGARSNQPQHF.

This clonotype was picked up many times. The chain is built from TRBV4-1 and TRBJ1-1, with D unclear. The V and J ends lost 8 bases and 0 bases respectively, with 10 bases between them. The germline gives CDR1 MGHRA, CDR2 YSYEKL. The CDR3 consists of 13 residues. The CDR3 sequence is CASGLNMNTEAFF. The CDR3 bases are TGCGCCAGCGGCCTCAACATGAACACTGAAGCTTTCTTT.

The chain has TRBV15 and TRBJ1-1; D ambiguous. This CDR3 is 13 amino acids long. V was trimmed by 0 bases and J by 1 base, leaving 3 bases between them. CDR1 is LNHNV, CDR2 YYDKDF, per germline (reference sequence). The CDR3: CATSRDWNTEAFF. As DNA, the CDR3 is TGTGCCACCAGCAGAGATTGGAACACTGAAGCTTTCTTT.

The rearrangement links TRBV19 to TRBJ1-5; 8 bases map to TRBD1. Germline-derived CDR1 and CDR2 are LNHDA and SQIVND (reference sequence). The CDR3 has 14 amino acids. V was clipped by 7 bases and J by 6 bases; unmatched bases: 8. The DNA for the CDR3 is TGTGCCAGTAAGGCGACAGGGGTAGGTCAGCCCCAGCATTTT. Protein product: CASKATGVGQPQHF.

In its sample, this clonotype was seen once. This chain uses TRBV5-1 with TRBJ2-5; TRBD2 matches 14 bases. V gave up 4 bases and J gave up 5 bases; unmatched junction bases: 4. Germline V gene lookup returns CDR1 SGHRS and CDR2 YFSETQ. CDR3 length: 15 residues. The CDR3 bases are TGCGCCAGCAGCAAAAGGACTAGCGGGGGGGAGACCCAGTACTTC. Its translation: CASSKRTSGGETQYF.

This clonotype was seen a few times. The chain uses TRBV27 and TRBJ2-7, with TRBD1 identical over 7 bases. The V gene's germline CDR1 is MNHEY and CDR2 SMNVEV (reference sequence). The CDR3 extends over 14 amino acids. Trimming took 6 bases from V and 4 from J; bases not matched to a gene: 9. CDR3 sequence: CASSPLDRSYEQYF. Written as DNA, the CDR3 is TGTGCCAGCAGCCCCCTGGACAGGTCTTACGAGCAGTACTTC.

This clonotype was recorded a few times. The chain couples TRBV15 to TRBJ1-5; D is undetermined. Germline CDR1 and CDR2: LNHNV and YYDKDF (reference sequence). V lost 2 bases and J 9 bases, leaving 11 bases between the germline ends. The length of the CDR3 is 13 residues. CDR3 sequence reads: CATSRPLFRPQHF. The CDR3 DNA reads as TGTGCCACCAGCAGACCACTATTCAGGCCCCAGCATTTT.

The chain carries TRBV2 and TRBJ2-1, with 7 bases aligning to TRBD2. J gave up 6 bases and V 8 bases, and 13 bases lay outside the gene matches. The CDR3 is made up of 15 amino acids. CDR1 and CDR2 from the germline V gene are SNHLY and FYNNEI. The CDR3 coding sequence is TGTGCCAGCCGCACGACTAGCACCGGGAGCAATGAGCAGTTCTTC. As protein: CASRTTSTGSNEQFF.

The chain combines TRBV29-1 with TRBJ1-1, with 9 bases lining up with TRBD1. Looked up from germline, CDR1 is SQVTM and CDR2 is ANQGSEA. V was pared by 4 bases and J by 1 base, with 1 base of the junction left unmatched. This CDR3 region has 13 residues. In DNA form, the CDR3 reads TGCAGCGTTGTGGGACAGGGGAACACTGAAGCTTTCTTT. Amino acids: CSVVGQGNTEAFF.

There are a few counts of this clonotype. J is TRBJ2-1 and V is TRBV5-1; 7 nucleotides align to TRBD1. Unmatched junction bases numbered 12, after V lost 4 bases and J lost 5 bases. This CDR3 spans 16 amino acids. Germline values: CDR1 SGHRS, CDR2 YFSETQ. The CDR3 here is CASSQRQGPTHNEQFF. The CDR3 coding sequence is TGCGCCAGCAGCCAGCGACAGGGACCGACTCACAATGAGCAGTTCTTC.

This chain joins TRBV27 and TRBJ1-2, with D perhaps TRBD1 (6 bases). The CDR3 is 13 amino acids. Germline V gene lookup returns CDR1 MNHEY and CDR2 SMNVEV (reference sequence). Trimming took off 4 bases at V and 8 bases at J, with 14 bases between the two ends. CDR3 residues: CASSSPGARGYTF. The CDR3 DNA sequence: TGTGCCAGCAGTTCCCCGGGGGCTCGCGGCTACACCTTC.

Points on this clonotype: Since a much larger clone is just one base distant, this may be a read error. The DNA of the CDR3 is TGTGCCAGCAGCCAAGGACTAGCGGGAGCGCCAGATACGCAGTATTTT. It translates to CASSQGLAGAPDTQYF. This rearrangement joins TRBV4-2 to TRBJ2-3; 12 bases match TRBD2. Germline loops: CDR1 LGHNA, CDR2 YNFKEQ. Trimming at V came to 1 base and at J to 4 bases, leaving 3 bases not matched to a gene. The CDR3 runs 16 residues.

This clonotype was detected a few times. This chain connects TRBV25-1 to TRBJ2-1; 9 bases fit TRBD2. Trimming took 4 bases from V and 0 from J; bases not matched to a gene: 7. Germline CDR1 MGHDK, CDR2 SYGVNS. The CDR3 has 17 amino acids. The CDR3 reads CASSVSSGASSYNEQFF. The CDR3 DNA reads as TGTGCCAGCAGTGTCTCTAGCGGGGCGAGCTCCTACAATGAGCAGTTCTTC.

This clonotype has only a few counts. The CDR3 sequence is CASSTRGTREQYF. The DNA for the CDR3 is TGTGCCAGCAGTACGCGCGGGACCCGCGAGCAGTACTTC. The gene calls are TRBV27 and TRBJ2-7, with D possibly being TRBD2 (6 bases). Trimming removed 5 bases at V and 6 bases at J, with 14 bases between. This CDR3 region has 13 residues. CDR1 MNHEY and CDR2 SMNVEV come from the germline V gene (reference sequence).

This clonotype was observed a few times. The chain carries TRBV24-1 and TRBJ2-1, with 10 nucleotides matching TRBD1. Germline trimming cut 4 bases from V and 8 bases from J; bases unmatched to any gene: 7. The CDR3 contains 15 residues. From germline, CDR1 is KGHDR and CDR2 SFDVKD. The CDR3: CATSETGTGADEQFF. Here the CDR3 DNA reads TGTGCCACCAGTGAGACCGGGACAGGGGCCGATGAGCAGTTCTTC.

The chain employs TRBV15 and TRBJ1-1; D gene uncertain. CDR1 is LNHNV, CDR2 YYDKDF, per germline (reference sequence). This CDR3 is built from 11 residues. V shed 0 bases and J shed 11 bases, with 7 bases lying between them. The CDR3 nucleotides read TGTGCCACCAGCAGAGACAGGAAGGCTTTCTTT. Its translation: CATSRDRKAFF.

This clonotype was counted ten times or more. The chain has TRBV24-1 and TRBJ2-2, with a possible D match to TRBD1 (6 bases). Germline CDR1 is KGHDR and CDR2 is SFDVKD. V was clipped by 3 bases and J by 3 bases, with 10 bases between them. The CDR3 totals 15 residues. The CDR3 sequence: CATSDRQAHTGELFF. The CDR3 DNA follows: TGTGCCACCAGTGATCGACAGGCGCACACCGGGGAGCTGTTTTTT.

The rearrangement uses TRBV20-1 and TRBJ2-3, with 10 bases matching TRBD2. This CDR3 has 14 residues. Germline V CDR1 and CDR2: DFQATT, SNEGSKA (reference sequence). V shed 4 bases and J 3 bases; nucleotides not matched to a gene: 4. The CDR3 coding sequence is TGCAGTGCTACGCTAGCGGGAGTGACAGATACGCAGTATTTT. Translation: CSATLAGVTDTQYF.

The J gene is TRBJ2-3, the V gene TRBV20-1; 10 nucleotides align to TRBD1. CDR1 is DFQATT, CDR2 SNEGSKA, per germline (reference sequence). J lost 5 bases, V lost 6 bases, and 8 bases had no gene match. The CDR3 is 14 amino acids. The CDR3 bases are TGCAGTGCCGCCGGGACAGGGGCTGGAGATACGCAGTATTTT. Protein sequence: CSAAGTGAGDTQYF.

This clonotype was counted between two and nine times. The chain is built from TRBV29-1 and TRBJ1-2; 8 nucleotides line up with TRBD1. The CDR3 totals 13 residues. V dropped 4 bases and J dropped 3; count of bases not matched to a gene: 4. Germline-derived CDR1 and CDR2 are SQVTM and ANQGSEA. CDR3 nucleotides: TGCAGCGTTGTTACAGGGGGGTACTATGGCTACACCTTC. Translating gives CSVVTGGYYGYTF.

As regards this clonotype: Since the CDR3 does not end with the conserved phenylalanine or tryptophan, this likely comes from a read error. The J gene is TRBJ2-7, the V gene TRBV19; D not certain. Germline V CDR1 and CDR2: LNHDA, SQIVND (reference sequence). V was clipped by 10 bases and J by 4 bases, with 11 bases between them. This CDR3 comprises 11 residues. DNA for the CDR3: TGTGCCACCGCGACCCCATACGAGCAGTACCTC. Its translation is CATATPYEQYL.

There are a few counts of this clonotype. This rearrangement joins TRBV6-2 or TRBV6-3 to TRBJ2-5; TRBD2 aligns across 14 bases. The V segment lost 8 bases and the J segment 5 bases; nucleotides outside the gene matches: 7. Germline V lookup: CDR1 MNHEY, CDR2 SVGEGT. The length of the CDR3 is 15 residues. The CDR3 bases are TGTGCCAGCGGCAGGACTAGCGGGGGGCGGGAGACCCAGTACTTC. It is translated as CASGRTSGGRETQYF.